These T cell receptor beta chains were read from a single sample in a study of cytomegalovirus exposure and HLA in healthy donors. The data were produced by immunoSEQ multiplex PCR, yet TCRdb's version contains in-frame clones alone and is incomplete. The table lists over 150,000 clones, approximately 96% of them singletons, with about 0.89% in the top ten. The sequenced sample was PBMCs. These receptors originate from a woman aged 18-29 years in good health and CMV-seronegative. CDR3s include the opening cysteine and the closing phenylalanine or tryptophan. The D gene is left open where the match is weak. A row's size may be missing; if present it is once, few, many or a size class.

D gene	V gene	clone size	J gene	CDR3 DNA	CDR3 protein
TRBD2	TRBV11-3	-	TRBJ2-2	TGTGCCAGCAGTGATTCGGTCGGGGGGACCGGGGAGCTGTTTTTT	CASSDSVGGTGELFF
TRBD1	TRBV11-2	-	TRBJ1-2	TGTGCCAGCAGCCCCGGGACAGGGGTCTATGGCTACACCTTC	CASSPGTGVYGYTF
-	TRBV2	-	TRBJ2-3	TGTGCCAGCAGTCGGGACTCAACAGATACGCAGTATTTT	CASSRDSTDTQYF
TRBD1	TRBV6-1	-	TRBJ2-3	TGTGCCAGCAGTTGGACAGGGGGCGGCACAGATACGCAGTATTTT	CASSWTGGGTDTQYF
-	TRBV30	-	TRBJ2-7	TGTGCCTGGACTGCAGGGTCCTACGAGCAGTACTTC	CAWTAGSYEQYF
-	TRBV14	-	TRBJ1-2	TGTGCCAGCAGCCAAGATCGGTTCCAGGAGGGTGGCTACACCTTC	CASSQDRFQEGGYTF
TRBD1	TRBV7-9	-	TRBJ1-5	TGTGCCAGCAGCTCGGACAGGGCGCCAAAAAATCAGCCCCAGCATTTT	CASSSDRAPKNQPQHF
TRBD1	TRBV15	-	TRBJ2-2	TGTGCCACCAGCGCCGACAGGGGCTATGGCGGGGAGCTGTTTTTT	CATSADRGYGGELFF
-	TRBV30	-	TRBJ1-1	TGTGCCTGCCAGACAGGCGGCCGCACTGAAGCTTTCTTT	CACQTGGRTEAFF
-	TRBV4-1	-	TRBJ2-7	TGCGCCAGCAGCCAAGACACCCGCGGATACTACGAGCAGTACTTC	CASSQDTRGYYEQYF
-	TRBV5-5	-	TRBJ1-5	TGTGCCAGCAGCTTGGAGCCAGGGGGCAATCAGCCCCAGCATTTT	CASSLEPGGNQPQHF
-	TRBV9	-	TRBJ2-7	TGTGCCAGCAGCGTAGGTCCTGGCGGCTCCTACGAGCAGTACTTC	CASSVGPGGSYEQYF
-	TRBV11-2	once	TRBJ2-2	TGTGCCAGCCTTCGGTGGGGGGAGCTGTTTTTT	CASLRWGELFF
-	TRBV27	-	TRBJ2-1	TGTGCCAGCGCCTCGATCCGGGACTCCTACAATGAGCAGTTCTTC	CASASIRDSYNEQFF
-	TRBV7-9	-	TRBJ1-1	TGTGCCAGCAGCTTACTCAGGGGGAACACTGAAGCTTTCTTT	CASSLLRGNTEAFF
-	TRBV13	-	TRBJ1-2	TGTGCCAGCAGCTTGACAGGAGGTATAGGCTACACCTTC	CASSLTGGIGYTF
TRBD1	TRBV9	-	TRBJ2-1	TGTGCCAGCAGCGTAGGGGGGACAGACTCCTACAATGAGCAGTTCTTC	CASSVGGTDSYNEQFF
TRBD1	TRBV2	-	TRBJ2-3	TGTGCCAGCGGACAGGCTGATACGCAGTATTTT	CASGQADTQYF